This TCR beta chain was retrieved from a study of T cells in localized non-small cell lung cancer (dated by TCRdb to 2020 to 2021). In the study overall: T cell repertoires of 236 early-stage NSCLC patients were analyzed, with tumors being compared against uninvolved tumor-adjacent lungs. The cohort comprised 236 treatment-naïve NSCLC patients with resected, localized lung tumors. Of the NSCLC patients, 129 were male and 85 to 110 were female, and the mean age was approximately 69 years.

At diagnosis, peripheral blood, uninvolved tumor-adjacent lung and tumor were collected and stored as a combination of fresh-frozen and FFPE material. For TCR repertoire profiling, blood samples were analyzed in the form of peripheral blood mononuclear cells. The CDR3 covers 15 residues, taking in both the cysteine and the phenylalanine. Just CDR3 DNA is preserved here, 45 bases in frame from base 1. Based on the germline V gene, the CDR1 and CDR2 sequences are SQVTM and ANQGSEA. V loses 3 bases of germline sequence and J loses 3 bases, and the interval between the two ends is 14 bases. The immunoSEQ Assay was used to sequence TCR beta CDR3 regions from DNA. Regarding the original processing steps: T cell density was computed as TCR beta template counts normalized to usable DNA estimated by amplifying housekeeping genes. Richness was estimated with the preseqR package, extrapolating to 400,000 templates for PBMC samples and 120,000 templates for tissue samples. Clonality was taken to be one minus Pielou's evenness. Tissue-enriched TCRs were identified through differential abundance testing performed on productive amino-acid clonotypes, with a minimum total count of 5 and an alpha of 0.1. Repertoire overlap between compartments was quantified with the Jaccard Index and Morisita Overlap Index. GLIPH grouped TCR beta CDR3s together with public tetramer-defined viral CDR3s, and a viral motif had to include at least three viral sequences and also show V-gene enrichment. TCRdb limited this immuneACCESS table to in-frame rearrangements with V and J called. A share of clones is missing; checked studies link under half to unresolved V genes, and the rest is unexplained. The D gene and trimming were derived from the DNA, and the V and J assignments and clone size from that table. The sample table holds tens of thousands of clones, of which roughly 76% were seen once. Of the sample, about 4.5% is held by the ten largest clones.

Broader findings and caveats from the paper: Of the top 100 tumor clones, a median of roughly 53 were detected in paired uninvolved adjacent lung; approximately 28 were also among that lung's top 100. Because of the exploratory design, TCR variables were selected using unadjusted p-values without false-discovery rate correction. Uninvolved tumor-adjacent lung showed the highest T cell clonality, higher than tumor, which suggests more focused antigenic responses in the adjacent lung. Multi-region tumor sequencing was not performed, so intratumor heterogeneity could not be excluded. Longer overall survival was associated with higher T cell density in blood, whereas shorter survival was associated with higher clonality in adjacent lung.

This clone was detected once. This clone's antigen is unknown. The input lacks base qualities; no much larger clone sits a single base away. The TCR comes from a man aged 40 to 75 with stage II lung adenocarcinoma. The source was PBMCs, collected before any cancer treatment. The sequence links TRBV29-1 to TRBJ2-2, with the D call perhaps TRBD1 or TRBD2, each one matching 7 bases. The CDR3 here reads CSVEMAGGDTGELFF. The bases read TGCAGCGTTGAGATGGCAGGGGGGGACACCGGGGAGCTGTTTTTT.